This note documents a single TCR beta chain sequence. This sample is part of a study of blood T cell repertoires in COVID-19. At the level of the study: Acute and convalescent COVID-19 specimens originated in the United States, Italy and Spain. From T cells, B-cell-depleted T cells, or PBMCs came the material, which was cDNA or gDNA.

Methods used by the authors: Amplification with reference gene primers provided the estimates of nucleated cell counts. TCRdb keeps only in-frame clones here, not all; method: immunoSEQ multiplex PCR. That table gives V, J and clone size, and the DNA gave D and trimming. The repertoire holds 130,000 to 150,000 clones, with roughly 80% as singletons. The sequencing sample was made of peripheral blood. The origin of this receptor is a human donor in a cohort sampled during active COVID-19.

CDR3 sequence reads: CASSELGLAAGELFF. The CDR3 DNA reads as TGTGCCAGCAGTGAACTGGGACTAGCGGCCGGGGAGCTGTTTTTT. The rearrangement links TRBV2 to TRBJ2-2, with 11 bases lining up with TRBD2. With 2 bases clipped from V and 6 bases from J, the junction kept 2 bases outside the gene matches. This CDR3 is built from 15 residues. In germline, CDR1 is SNHLY, CDR2 FYNNEI.